One T cell receptor (beta chain) is described in this entry. No antigen is known for it. The data stem from a study of a mutant IDH1 vaccine in newly diagnosed glioma. In the study overall: Radiotherapy alone preceded vaccination by 4-6 weeks; alternatively, vaccination started with temozolomide cycles. Before enrollment, the patients had been treated with radiotherapy alone, temozolomide alone, or both together. Most of them had received both.

Regarding time point: week 11, during vaccination. With topical imiquimod, each dose of the vaccine consisted of 300 ug of mutant IDH1 20-mer peptide. V was cut by 2 bases and J by 3 bases, with 11 bases left in between. In germline, CDR1 is LNHDA, CDR2 SQIVND (reference sequence). The CDR3 sequence is 14 residues long. Findings of the study overall: With respect to changes in top peripheral T cell clonotypes, pseudoprogression seemed unrelated. Overall, 93.3% of patients had vaccine-induced immune responses.

The table came from immunoSEQ multiplex PCR; TCRdb's copy has only in-frame clones and leaves some out. Among 50,000 to 75,000 clones listed, 80% were seen once. The chain employs TRBV19 and TRBJ2-7; D is possibly TRBD2 (5 bases). The source material was PBMCs, sampled from a glioma patient whose treatment included an IDH1 peptide vaccine. The TCR sequence derives from a man in his fifties with glioma. The CDR3 sequence is CASSITDAGYEQYF. CDR3 DNA sequence: TGTGCCAGTAGTATAACTGATGCGGGCTACGAGCAGTACTTC.